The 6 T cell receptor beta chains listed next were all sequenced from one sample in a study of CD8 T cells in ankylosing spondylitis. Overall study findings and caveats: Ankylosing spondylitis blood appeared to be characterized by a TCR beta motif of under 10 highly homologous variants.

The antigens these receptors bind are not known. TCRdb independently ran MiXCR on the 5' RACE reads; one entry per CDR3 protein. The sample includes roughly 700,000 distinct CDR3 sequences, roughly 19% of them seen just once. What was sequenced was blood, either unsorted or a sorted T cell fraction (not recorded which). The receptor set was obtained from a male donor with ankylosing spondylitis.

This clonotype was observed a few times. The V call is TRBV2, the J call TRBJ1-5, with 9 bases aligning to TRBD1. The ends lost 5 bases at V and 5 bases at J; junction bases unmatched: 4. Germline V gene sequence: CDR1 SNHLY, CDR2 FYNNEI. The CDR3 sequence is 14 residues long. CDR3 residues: CASSRQGGDQPQHF. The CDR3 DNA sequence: TGTGCCAGCAGTCGACAGGGGGGCGATCAGCCCCAGCATTTT.

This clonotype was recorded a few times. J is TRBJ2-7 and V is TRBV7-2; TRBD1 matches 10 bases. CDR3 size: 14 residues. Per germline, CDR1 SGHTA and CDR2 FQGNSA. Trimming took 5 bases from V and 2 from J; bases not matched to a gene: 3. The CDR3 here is CASSRDRGAYEQYF. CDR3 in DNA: TGTGCCAGCAGCAGGGACAGGGGAGCCTACGAGCAGTACTTC.

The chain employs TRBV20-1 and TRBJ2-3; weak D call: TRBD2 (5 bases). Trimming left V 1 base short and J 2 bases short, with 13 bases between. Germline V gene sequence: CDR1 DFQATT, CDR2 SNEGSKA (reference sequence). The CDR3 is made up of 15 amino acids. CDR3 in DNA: TGCAGTGCTAGAGTAGGAGGTTTTTCCACAGATACGCAGTATTTT. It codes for CSARVGGFSTDTQYF.

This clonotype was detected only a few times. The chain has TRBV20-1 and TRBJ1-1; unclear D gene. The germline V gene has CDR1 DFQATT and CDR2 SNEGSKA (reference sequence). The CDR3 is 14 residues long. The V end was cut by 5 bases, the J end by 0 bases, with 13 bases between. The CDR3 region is CSAQSPLMNTEAFF. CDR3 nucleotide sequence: TGCAGTGCTCAATCTCCCCTCATGAACACTGAAGCTTTCTTT.

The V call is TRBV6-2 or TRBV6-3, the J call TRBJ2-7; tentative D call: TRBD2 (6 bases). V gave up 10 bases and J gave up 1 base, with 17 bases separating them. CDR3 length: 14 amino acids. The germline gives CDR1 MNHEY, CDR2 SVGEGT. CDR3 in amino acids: CAIQSAGRSYEQYF. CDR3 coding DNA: TGTGCCATCCAGTCGGCAGGGAGGTCCTACGAGCAGTACTTC.

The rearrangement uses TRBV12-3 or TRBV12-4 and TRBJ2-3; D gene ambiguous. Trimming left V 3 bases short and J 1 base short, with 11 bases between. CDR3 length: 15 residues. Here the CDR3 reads CASSLGWGRTDTQYF. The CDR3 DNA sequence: TGTGCCAGCAGTTTGGGTTGGGGTCGCACAGATACGCAGTATTTT.